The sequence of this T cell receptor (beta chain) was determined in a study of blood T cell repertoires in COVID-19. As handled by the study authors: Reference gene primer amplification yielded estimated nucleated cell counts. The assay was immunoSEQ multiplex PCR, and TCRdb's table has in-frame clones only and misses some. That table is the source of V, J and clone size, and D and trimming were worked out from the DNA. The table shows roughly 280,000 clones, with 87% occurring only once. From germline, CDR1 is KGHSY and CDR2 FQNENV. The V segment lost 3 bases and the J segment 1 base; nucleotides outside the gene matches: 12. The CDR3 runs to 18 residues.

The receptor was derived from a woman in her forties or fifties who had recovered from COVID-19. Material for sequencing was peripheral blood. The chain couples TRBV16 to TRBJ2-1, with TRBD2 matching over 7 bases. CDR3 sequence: CASSHNLGGARSYNEQFF. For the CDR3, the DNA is TGTGCCAGCAGCCACAACCTGGGAGGGGCCCGTTCCTACAATGAGCAGTTCTTC.